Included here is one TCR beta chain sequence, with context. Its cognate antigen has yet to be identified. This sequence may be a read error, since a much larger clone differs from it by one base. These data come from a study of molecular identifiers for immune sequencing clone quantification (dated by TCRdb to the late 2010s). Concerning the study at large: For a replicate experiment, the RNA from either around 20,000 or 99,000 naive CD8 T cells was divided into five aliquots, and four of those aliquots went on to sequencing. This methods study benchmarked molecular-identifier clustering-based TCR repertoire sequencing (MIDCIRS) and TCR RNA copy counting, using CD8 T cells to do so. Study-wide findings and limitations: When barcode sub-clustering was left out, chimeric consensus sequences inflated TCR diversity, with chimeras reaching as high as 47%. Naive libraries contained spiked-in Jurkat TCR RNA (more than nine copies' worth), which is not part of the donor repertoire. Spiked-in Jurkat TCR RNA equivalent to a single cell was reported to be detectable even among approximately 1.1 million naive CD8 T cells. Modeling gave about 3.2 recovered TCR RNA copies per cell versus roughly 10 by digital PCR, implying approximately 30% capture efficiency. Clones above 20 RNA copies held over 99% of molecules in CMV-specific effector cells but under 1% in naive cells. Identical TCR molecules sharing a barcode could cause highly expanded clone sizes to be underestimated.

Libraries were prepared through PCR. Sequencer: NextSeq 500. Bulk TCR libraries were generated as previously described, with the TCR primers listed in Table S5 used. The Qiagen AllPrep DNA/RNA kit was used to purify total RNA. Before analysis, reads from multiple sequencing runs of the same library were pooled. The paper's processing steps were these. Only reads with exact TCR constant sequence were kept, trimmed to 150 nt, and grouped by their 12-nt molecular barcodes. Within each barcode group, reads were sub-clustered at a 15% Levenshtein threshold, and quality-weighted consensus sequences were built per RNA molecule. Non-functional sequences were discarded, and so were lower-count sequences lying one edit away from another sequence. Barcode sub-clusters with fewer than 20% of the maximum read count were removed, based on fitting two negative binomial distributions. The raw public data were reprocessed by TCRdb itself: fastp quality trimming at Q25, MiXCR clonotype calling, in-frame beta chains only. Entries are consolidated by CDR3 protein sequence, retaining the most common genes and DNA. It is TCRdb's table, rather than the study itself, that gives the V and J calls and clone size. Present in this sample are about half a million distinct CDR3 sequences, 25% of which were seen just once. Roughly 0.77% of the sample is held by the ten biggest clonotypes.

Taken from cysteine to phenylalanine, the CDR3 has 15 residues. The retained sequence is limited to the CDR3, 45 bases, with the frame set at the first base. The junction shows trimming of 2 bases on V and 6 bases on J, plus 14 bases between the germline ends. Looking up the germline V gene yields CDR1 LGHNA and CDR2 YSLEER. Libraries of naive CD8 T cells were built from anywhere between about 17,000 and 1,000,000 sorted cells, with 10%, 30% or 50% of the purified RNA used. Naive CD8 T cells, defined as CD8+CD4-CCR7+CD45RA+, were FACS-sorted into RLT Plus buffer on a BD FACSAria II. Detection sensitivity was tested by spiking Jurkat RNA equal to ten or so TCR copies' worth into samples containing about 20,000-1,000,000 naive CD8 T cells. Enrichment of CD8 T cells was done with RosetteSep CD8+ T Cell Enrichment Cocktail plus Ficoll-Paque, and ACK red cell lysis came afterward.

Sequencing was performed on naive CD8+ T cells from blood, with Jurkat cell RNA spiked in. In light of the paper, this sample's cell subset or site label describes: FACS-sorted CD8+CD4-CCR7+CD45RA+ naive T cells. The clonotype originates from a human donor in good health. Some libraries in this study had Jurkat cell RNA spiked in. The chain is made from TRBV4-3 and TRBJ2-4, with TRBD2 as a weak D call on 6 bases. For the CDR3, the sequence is CASSQKTRTINIQYF. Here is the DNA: TGCGCCAGCAGCCAAAAAACCCGGACTATAAACATTCAGTACTTC.